This passage covers 30 T cell receptor beta chains from one sample sequenced in a study of T cells after yellow fever vaccination. TCRdb ran MiXCR on the 5' RACE reads and lists one entry per CDR3 protein. This sample yields 450,000 to 550,000 distinct CDR3 sequences, of which 20% to 25% are seen a single time; about 16% belongs to the top ten. Sequenced material: PBMCs, taken about 20 days after the first yellow fever vaccination. The receptor source for this set is a man younger than 30 who received the YFV17D yellow fever vaccine.

The chain carries TRBV28 and TRBJ1-6, with D possibly matching TRBD1 (5 bases). Germline CDR1 and CDR2: MDHEN and SYDVKM. CDR3 length: 16 amino acids. Trimming shortened V by 9 bases and J by 0 bases, and 15 bases separated the two germline ends. The CDR3 sequence is CASRLAGSSYNSPLHF. Written as DNA, the CDR3 is TGTGCCAGTAGGCTAGCAGGGAGCTCCTATAATTCACCCCTCCACTTT.

This clonotype came up a few times. CDR3 loop: CASSYLVGEQYF. As DNA, the CDR3 is TGTGCCAGCAGTTATTTGGTTGGCGAGCAGTACTTC. V and J are TRBV6-2 or TRBV6-3 and TRBJ2-7; D uncertain. The CDR3 runs to 12 residues. Germline loops: CDR1 MNHEY, CDR2 SVGEGT. V lost 3 bases and J lost 6, with 9 bases in between.

This clonotype occurred a few times. This sequence joins TRBV5-1 and TRBJ1-6; the D gene is possibly TRBD1 (5 bases). CDR1 SGHRS and CDR2 YFSETQ come from the germline V gene. The CDR3 sequence is 16 residues long. The V end was cut by 4 bases, the J end by 9 bases, with 20 bases between. CDR3 region: CASSREWGERGSPLHF. The CDR3 DNA sequence: TGCGCCAGCAGCCGAGAGTGGGGGGAGAGGGGTTCACCCCTCCACTTT.

This clonotype was seen a handful of times. The chain combines TRBV7-2 with TRBJ2-1; TRBD1 matches 9 bases. Germline V gives CDR1 SGHTA, CDR2 FQGNSA. V lost 6 bases and J lost 0; bases outside the gene matches: 3. The CDR3 loop spans 15 amino acids. CDR3 sequence: CASRDRGSSYNEQFF. The CDR3, as DNA: TGTGCCAGCAGGGACAGGGGAAGCTCCTACAATGAGCAGTTCTTC.

There are a few counts of this clonotype. The chain is built from TRBV6-2 or TRBV6-3 and TRBJ2-3, with D perhaps matching TRBD2 (6 bases). V dropped 5 bases and J dropped 0 bases, with 18 bases sitting between them. There are 17 residues in the CDR3. Germline V gene sequence: CDR1 MNHEY, CDR2 SVGEGT. As DNA, the CDR3 is TGTGCCAGCAGTCAACGACTGCGGGGCCTTAGCACAGATACGCAGTATTTT. Protein sequence: CASSQRLRGLSTDTQYF.

This clonotype appeared a few times. The rearrangement links TRBV5-4 to TRBJ1-1; D is uncertain. Germline V gene sequence: CDR1 SGHNT, CDR2 YYREEE (reference sequence). The CDR3 runs to 14 residues. Trimming took 6 bases from V and 6 from J, leaving 18 bases between them. CDR3 amino acids: CASTVDPVSAEAFF. CDR3 DNA sequence: TGTGCCAGCACCGTTGACCCGGTAAGCGCTGAAGCTTTCTTT.

The chain's CDR3 is CASRYGTGGLGGYTF. The DNA of the CDR3 is TGTGCCAGTAGATACGGGACAGGGGGCCTTGGTGGCTACACCTTC. This rearrangement joins TRBV19 to TRBJ1-2; 12 positions match TRBD1. The V gene's germline CDR1 is LNHDA and CDR2 SQIVND (reference sequence). The CDR3 has 15 amino acids. J lost 7 bases, V lost 6 bases, and 9 bases had no gene match.

The chain carries TRBV20-1 and TRBJ2-1; no definite D call. V lost 1 base and J lost 7, with 14 bases in between. The germline V gene encodes CDR1 DFQATT and CDR2 SNEGSKA (reference sequence). CDR3 length: 14 residues. The CDR3 coding sequence is TGCAGTGCTAGAGTGGCAGTAACTGGTAATGAGCAGTTCTTC. Amino acid sequence: CSARVAVTGNEQFF.

V and J are TRBV5-1 and TRBJ2-3; the D gene is possibly TRBD2 (5 bases). The CDR3 has 15 residues. Germline CDR1 SGHRS, CDR2 YFSETQ. Trimming pared 0 bases from V and 3 bases from J, leaving 11 bases between. CDR3 sequence: CASSLGRRRTDTQYF. As DNA, the CDR3 is TGCGCCAGCAGCTTGGGAAGGAGGCGGACAGATACGCAGTATTTT.

The chain is built from TRBV27 and TRBJ2-5; D tentatively reads TRBD1 or TRBD2 (5 bases each). The ends were cut back, 5 bases at V and 4 bases at J, with 20 bases in the middle. The germline V gene encodes CDR1 MNHEY and CDR2 SMNVEV (reference sequence). This CDR3 has 16 residues. The CDR3 region is CASSTFRGRDGETQYF. In DNA form, the CDR3 reads TGTGCCAGCAGTACCTTCCGGGGAAGGGACGGAGAGACCCAGTACTTC.

This clonotype was detected a few times. Here the CDR3 reads CASSPGLAGQYF. DNA for the CDR3: TGTGCCAGCAGCCCGGGACTAGCGGGGCAGTATTTT. The rearrangement uses TRBV7-2 and TRBJ2-3; 12 bases align to TRBD2. V shed 5 bases and J 11 bases; nucleotides not matched to a gene: 2. Germline values: CDR1 SGHTA, CDR2 FQGNSA. The CDR3 spans 12 residues.

In this sample, this clonotype turned up a few times. V and J are TRBV2 and TRBJ1-1, with D unresolved. Per germline, CDR1 SNHLY and CDR2 FYNNEI. The V gene lost 6 bases and the J gene lost 6 bases, with 17 bases spanning the gap. This CDR3 contains 14 residues. The CDR3 bases are TGTGCCAGCAGCGAGATTAGGGTTGGTGCTGAAGCTTTCTTT. Protein product: CASSEIRVGAEAFF.

The V gene is TRBV6-1, the J gene TRBJ2-3; maybe TRBD2 (7 bases). Deletions cut 5 bases from V and 6 bases from J, with 15 bases between. Germline CDR1 and CDR2: MNHNS and SASEGT. CDR3 size: 14 residues. The chain's CDR3 is CASSHTGREDTQYF. Written as DNA, the CDR3 is TGTGCCAGCAGTCATACAGGGAGGGAGGATACGCAGTATTTT.

This clonotype was found many times. The chain employs TRBV20-1 and TRBJ2-7; the D gene is possibly TRBD1 (6 bases). This CDR3 is 15 amino acids long. Deletions cut 4 bases from V and 4 bases from J, with 20 bases between. The germline gives CDR1 DFQATT, CDR2 SNEGSKA (reference sequence). The CDR3, as DNA: TGCAGTGCTACCGCCGGGACATCGAACCATTACGAGCAGTACGTC. It yields the protein CSATAGTSNHYEQYV.

In this sample, this clonotype turned up a few times. CDR3 nucleotide sequence: TGTGCCAGCAGCTCCGGGATACAAGAGACCCAGTACTTC. Residues: CASSSGIQETQYF. The rearrangement joins TRBV7-8 to TRBJ2-5; D possibly corresponds to TRBD2 (5 bases). Germline V gene sequence: CDR1 SGHVS, CDR2 FQNEAQ. CDR3 size: 13 residues. V was pared by 4 bases and J by 2 bases, with 8 bases between.

The rearrangement joins TRBV9 to TRBJ1-1; D gene uncertain. The V gene's germline CDR1 is SGDLS and CDR2 YYNGEE. The germline V and J ends were trimmed by 4 bases and 5 bases, with 9 bases remaining between them. This CDR3 is built from 12 residues. The CDR3 sequence: CASSSLATEAFF. For the CDR3, the DNA is TGTGCCAGCAGCTCCCTCGCGACTGAAGCTTTCTTT. The whole variable domain, remainder taken from reference TRBV9 and TRBJ1-1, is DSGVTQTPKHLITATGQRVTLRCSPRSGDLSVYWYQQSLDQGLQFLIQYYNGEERAKGNILERFSAQQFPDLHSELNLSSLELGDSALYFCASSSLATEAFFGQGTRLTVV.

The V gene is TRBV1, the J gene TRBJ2-6; the listed D gene, TRBD1, was not tested against the DNA. TRBV1 is tagged as a pseudogene. The CDR3 is 19 residues long. The chain's CDR3 is CTSSQPWTDSRPGANVLTF. CDR3 DNA: TGCACCAGCAGCCAGCCCTGGACCGATAGCAGGCCTGGGGCCAACGTCCTGACTTTC.

V usage is TRBV20-1 and J usage is TRBJ2-5; 12 bases align to TRBD2. Trimming cost V 2 bases and J 2 bases; bases outside gene matches: 6. Germline V gene sequence: CDR1 DFQATT, CDR2 SNEGSKA (reference sequence). The CDR3 runs 16 residues. In DNA form, the CDR3 reads TGCAGTGCTAGACTAGCGGGGGGGCTTCATCAAGAGACCCAGTACTTC. Its protein is CSARLAGGLHQETQYF.

The sample holds a few counts of this clonotype. This rearrangement joins TRBV4-3 to TRBJ2-2; 7 nucleotides line up with TRBD2. Germline CDR1 reads LGHNA; CDR2 reads YSLEER. Trimming cost V 3 bases and J 1 base; bases outside gene matches: 8. The CDR3 covers 17 residues. The CDR3 is CASSQNPGGLNTGELFF. CDR3 sequence (DNA): TGCGCCAGCAGCCAGAATCCGGGAGGACTGAACACCGGGGAGCTGTTTTTT.

The chain has TRBV6-5 and TRBJ1-4, with D maybe TRBD1 (5 bases). V was trimmed by 4 bases and J by 3 bases, leaving 9 bases between them. Germline V CDR1 and CDR2: MNHEY, SVGAGI. CDR3 length: 14 amino acids. CDR3 in DNA: TGTGCCAGCAGTTCAGGGTTCCCTAATGAAAAACTGTTTTTT. It encodes CASSSGFPNEKLFF.

This clonotype came up a few times. The chain employs TRBV6-1 and TRBJ2-1; D gene ambiguous. Trimming shortened V by 7 bases and J by 0 bases, and 10 bases separated the two germline ends. The CDR3 is 14 amino acids. Germline V CDR1 and CDR2: MNHNS, SASEGT. This CDR3 reads CASISESSYNEQFF. The CDR3 coding sequence is TGTGCCAGCATCTCTGAGAGCTCCTACAATGAGCAGTTCTTC.

The rearrangement joins TRBV12-3 or TRBV12-4 to TRBJ1-2; no definite D call. Trimming left V 3 bases short and J 4 bases short, with 9 bases between. The CDR3 consists of 13 residues. CDR3 loop: CASSFAGSYGYTF. CDR3 coding DNA: TGTGCCAGCAGTTTCGCGGGAAGCTATGGCTACACCTTC.

The rearrangement uses TRBV30 and TRBJ2-5; TRBD1 agrees at 8 bases. The V gene end was trimmed by 8 bases and the J gene end by 7 bases; junction bases not matched to a gene: 6. Per germline, CDR1 GTSNPN and CDR2 SVGIG (reference sequence). The CDR3 has 11 residues. The CDR3 nucleotides read TGTGCCAGTGGACAGGGAGGGACCCAGTACTTC. Its translation is CASGQGGTQYF.

Many counts were recorded for this clonotype. The rearrangement uses TRBV7-9 and TRBJ1-1, with unresolved D. V was pared by 9 bases and J by 7 bases, with 12 bases between. The V gene's germline CDR1 is SEHNR and CDR2 FQNEAQ (reference sequence). This CDR3 spans 11 amino acids. CDR3 in DNA: TGTGCCAGTCGGGATTCGGGTGAAGCTTTCTTT. It codes for CASRDSGEAFF.

This clonotype was counted a few times. The V gene is TRBV6-2 or TRBV6-3, the J gene TRBJ2-7; no definite D call. The CDR3 extends over 12 amino acids. Germline CDR1 MNHEY, CDR2 SVGEGT. Trimming stripped 4 bases from V and 4 bases from J, with 8 bases between. The CDR3 nucleotides are TGTGCCAGCAGTTCCACCGAGTACGAGCAGTACTTC. Encoded protein: CASSSTEYEQYF.

The table lists this clonotype with many counts. This chain links TRBV5-1 with TRBJ1-6; D is perhaps TRBD1 (6 bases). CDR1 SGHRS and CDR2 YFSETQ come from the germline V gene. Trimming took off 4 bases at V and 10 bases at J, with 18 bases between the two ends. This CDR3 region has 15 residues. CDR3 bases: TGCGCCAGCAGCCCACAGGGCCTGGGACAATCACCCCTCCACTTT. Translating it yields CASSPQGLGQSPLHF.

The rearrangement joins TRBV9 to TRBJ2-2; TRBD1 agrees at 12 bases. Looked up from germline, CDR1 is SGDLS and CDR2 is YYNGEE. V gave up 5 bases and J gave up 5 bases; unmatched junction bases: 10. The CDR3 length is 17 residues. DNA of the CDR3: TGTGCCAGCAGTTTTCCCGGGACAGGGGGCACTACCGGGGAGCTGTTTTTT. The encoded protein is CASSFPGTGGTTGELFF.

The rearrangement links TRBV18 to TRBJ1-2, with a tentative D call TRBD1 (6 bases). The length of the CDR3 is 17 residues. Trimming left V 3 bases short and J 8 bases short, with 25 bases between. Per germline, CDR1 KGHSH and CDR2 LQKENI. DNA of the CDR3: TGTGCCAGCTCACCTCCCGGGGGACATCCCACACTCGAGGGCTACACCTTC. Protein sequence: CASSPPGGHPTLEGYTF.

This clonotype was seen more than once but under ten times. The rearrangement joins TRBV7-2 to TRBJ1-1, with D unresolved. Per germline, CDR1 SGHTA and CDR2 FQGNSA. Trimming stripped 3 bases from V and 6 bases from J, with 5 bases between. The CDR3 is 11 residues long. CDR3 sequence (DNA): TGTGCCAGCAGCTTGATGGCTGAAGCTTTCTTT. It codes for CASSLMAEAFF.

The J gene is TRBJ1-2, the V gene TRBV5-8, with D maybe TRBD1 (6 bases). The CDR3 has 13 residues. V lost 5 bases, J lost 9 bases, and 17 bases lay in between. Germline values: CDR1 SGHTS, CDR2 YDEGEE. CDR3 bases: TGTGCCAGCAGACACAGGGTCCTCATGAGCTACACCTTC. Protein product: CASRHRVLMSYTF.